Below, one TCR beta chain is given with its context. There is no known antigen for this receptor. Libraries were built with 5' RACE. Preparation of each TCR library used roughly 3.5 ug of total RNA. cDNA was synthesized with SMARTScribe reverse transcriptase in eight separate reactions per sample. During cDNA synthesis, template switching introduced unique molecular identifiers that contained a 6-nucleotide sample barcode. Two nested PCRs of about 16 and 10 cycles amplified the TCRalpha and TCRbeta cDNA, and bead purification followed each PCR. Before amplification, the cDNA was both treated with uracil DNA-glycosylase and purified with the QIAquick PCR purification kit. In the second PCR, Illumina TruSeq-compatible adapters and sample-specific barcodes were added. TapeStation and Qubit were used to check library quality and concentration, and about 5.2 ng of each library went into the pool. Sequencing of the pooled libraries was done on an Illumina HiSeq2500 single-index Rapid Run using custom sequencing primers and 2 x 100 bp reads. The study's own analysis went as follows. MiGEC version 1.2.6 was used for UMI-based consensus assembly, which corrected PCR and sequencing errors. MiXCR version 2.1.1 was used to carry out V(D)J alignment, clonotype assembly and CDR3 extraction. Gene usage, clonotype sharing and MAIT/NKT TCR abundance were normalised by analysing the top 1000, 10 000 and 20 000 clonotypes per sample. Diversity was computed as the inverse Simpson index with the vegan R package after downsampling to 27 000 UMIs. Paired Mann-Whitney U tests were applied to discordant twin pairs, and Benjamini-Hochberg correction was used for multiple testing. Once TCRdb had reprocessed the reads, it stored one entry per CDR3 protein sequence and supplied no DNA. The V and J calls here are based on TCRdb, not the publication. This sample's clone table shows about 330,000 distinct CDR3 sequences. Approximately 2% of the sample goes to the ten largest clones.

The sample belongs to a study of monozygotic twins with inflammatory bowel disease (dated by TCRdb to the late 2010s). A note on the overall study: The full study comprised around 28 monozygotic twin pairs: nine German pairs (four IBD-concordant, five IBD-discordant) and 19 IBD-discordant Danish pairs. Each individual had, on average, about 151 000 unique TCRalpha sequences and 181 000 unique TCRbeta sequences available for analysis. Disease-associated traits were sought mainly through comparisons between IBD patients and their genetically identical healthy co-twins within discordant pairs.

Broader findings and caveats from the paper: Because patients were on differing immunosuppressive treatments, the repertoires may have picked up extra background noise and inter-individual variability. Measured by the inverse Simpson index, TCRbeta repertoire diversity was lower in IBD patients than in their healthy co-twins. Compared with healthy twins, IBD patients shared fewer clonotypes with other individuals, and the difference was most pronounced in patients with signs of disease activity. Repertoire similarity did not differ between concordant and discordant twins, possibly due to limited statistical power. Distinction between different T cell subtypes could not be achieved in the analysis. The results gave no support for a single strong signal or clonotype linked to IBD.

From cysteine to phenylalanine, the CDR3 is 16 amino acids long. No DNA is recorded. CDR1 and CDR2 are drawn from the germline V gene (reference sequence): DFQATT, SNEGSKA. A roughly 2.4 ml peripheral blood sample was drawn into PAXgene tubes per donor and stored at -80°C. Without any T cell sorting, total RNA was extracted from whole blood using the PAXgene blood miRNA kit on an automated QIAcube. Peripheral blood from monozygotic twin pairs concordant or discordant for inflammatory bowel disease was subjected to deep TCRalpha and TCRbeta repertoire profiling with unique molecular barcoding. Smoking habits were recorded for all twin pairs, and individuals were classified as current, former or never smokers.

Material: blood. The rearrangement joined TRBV20-1 to TRBJ2-1; with no DNA, the TCRdb D assignment of TRBD2 cannot be verified. This TCR was sampled from a human donor with ulcerative colitis or Crohn's disease, or a healthy co-twin of an affected twin (not recorded which). The CDR3 here reads CSASNLAGVKGNEQFF.